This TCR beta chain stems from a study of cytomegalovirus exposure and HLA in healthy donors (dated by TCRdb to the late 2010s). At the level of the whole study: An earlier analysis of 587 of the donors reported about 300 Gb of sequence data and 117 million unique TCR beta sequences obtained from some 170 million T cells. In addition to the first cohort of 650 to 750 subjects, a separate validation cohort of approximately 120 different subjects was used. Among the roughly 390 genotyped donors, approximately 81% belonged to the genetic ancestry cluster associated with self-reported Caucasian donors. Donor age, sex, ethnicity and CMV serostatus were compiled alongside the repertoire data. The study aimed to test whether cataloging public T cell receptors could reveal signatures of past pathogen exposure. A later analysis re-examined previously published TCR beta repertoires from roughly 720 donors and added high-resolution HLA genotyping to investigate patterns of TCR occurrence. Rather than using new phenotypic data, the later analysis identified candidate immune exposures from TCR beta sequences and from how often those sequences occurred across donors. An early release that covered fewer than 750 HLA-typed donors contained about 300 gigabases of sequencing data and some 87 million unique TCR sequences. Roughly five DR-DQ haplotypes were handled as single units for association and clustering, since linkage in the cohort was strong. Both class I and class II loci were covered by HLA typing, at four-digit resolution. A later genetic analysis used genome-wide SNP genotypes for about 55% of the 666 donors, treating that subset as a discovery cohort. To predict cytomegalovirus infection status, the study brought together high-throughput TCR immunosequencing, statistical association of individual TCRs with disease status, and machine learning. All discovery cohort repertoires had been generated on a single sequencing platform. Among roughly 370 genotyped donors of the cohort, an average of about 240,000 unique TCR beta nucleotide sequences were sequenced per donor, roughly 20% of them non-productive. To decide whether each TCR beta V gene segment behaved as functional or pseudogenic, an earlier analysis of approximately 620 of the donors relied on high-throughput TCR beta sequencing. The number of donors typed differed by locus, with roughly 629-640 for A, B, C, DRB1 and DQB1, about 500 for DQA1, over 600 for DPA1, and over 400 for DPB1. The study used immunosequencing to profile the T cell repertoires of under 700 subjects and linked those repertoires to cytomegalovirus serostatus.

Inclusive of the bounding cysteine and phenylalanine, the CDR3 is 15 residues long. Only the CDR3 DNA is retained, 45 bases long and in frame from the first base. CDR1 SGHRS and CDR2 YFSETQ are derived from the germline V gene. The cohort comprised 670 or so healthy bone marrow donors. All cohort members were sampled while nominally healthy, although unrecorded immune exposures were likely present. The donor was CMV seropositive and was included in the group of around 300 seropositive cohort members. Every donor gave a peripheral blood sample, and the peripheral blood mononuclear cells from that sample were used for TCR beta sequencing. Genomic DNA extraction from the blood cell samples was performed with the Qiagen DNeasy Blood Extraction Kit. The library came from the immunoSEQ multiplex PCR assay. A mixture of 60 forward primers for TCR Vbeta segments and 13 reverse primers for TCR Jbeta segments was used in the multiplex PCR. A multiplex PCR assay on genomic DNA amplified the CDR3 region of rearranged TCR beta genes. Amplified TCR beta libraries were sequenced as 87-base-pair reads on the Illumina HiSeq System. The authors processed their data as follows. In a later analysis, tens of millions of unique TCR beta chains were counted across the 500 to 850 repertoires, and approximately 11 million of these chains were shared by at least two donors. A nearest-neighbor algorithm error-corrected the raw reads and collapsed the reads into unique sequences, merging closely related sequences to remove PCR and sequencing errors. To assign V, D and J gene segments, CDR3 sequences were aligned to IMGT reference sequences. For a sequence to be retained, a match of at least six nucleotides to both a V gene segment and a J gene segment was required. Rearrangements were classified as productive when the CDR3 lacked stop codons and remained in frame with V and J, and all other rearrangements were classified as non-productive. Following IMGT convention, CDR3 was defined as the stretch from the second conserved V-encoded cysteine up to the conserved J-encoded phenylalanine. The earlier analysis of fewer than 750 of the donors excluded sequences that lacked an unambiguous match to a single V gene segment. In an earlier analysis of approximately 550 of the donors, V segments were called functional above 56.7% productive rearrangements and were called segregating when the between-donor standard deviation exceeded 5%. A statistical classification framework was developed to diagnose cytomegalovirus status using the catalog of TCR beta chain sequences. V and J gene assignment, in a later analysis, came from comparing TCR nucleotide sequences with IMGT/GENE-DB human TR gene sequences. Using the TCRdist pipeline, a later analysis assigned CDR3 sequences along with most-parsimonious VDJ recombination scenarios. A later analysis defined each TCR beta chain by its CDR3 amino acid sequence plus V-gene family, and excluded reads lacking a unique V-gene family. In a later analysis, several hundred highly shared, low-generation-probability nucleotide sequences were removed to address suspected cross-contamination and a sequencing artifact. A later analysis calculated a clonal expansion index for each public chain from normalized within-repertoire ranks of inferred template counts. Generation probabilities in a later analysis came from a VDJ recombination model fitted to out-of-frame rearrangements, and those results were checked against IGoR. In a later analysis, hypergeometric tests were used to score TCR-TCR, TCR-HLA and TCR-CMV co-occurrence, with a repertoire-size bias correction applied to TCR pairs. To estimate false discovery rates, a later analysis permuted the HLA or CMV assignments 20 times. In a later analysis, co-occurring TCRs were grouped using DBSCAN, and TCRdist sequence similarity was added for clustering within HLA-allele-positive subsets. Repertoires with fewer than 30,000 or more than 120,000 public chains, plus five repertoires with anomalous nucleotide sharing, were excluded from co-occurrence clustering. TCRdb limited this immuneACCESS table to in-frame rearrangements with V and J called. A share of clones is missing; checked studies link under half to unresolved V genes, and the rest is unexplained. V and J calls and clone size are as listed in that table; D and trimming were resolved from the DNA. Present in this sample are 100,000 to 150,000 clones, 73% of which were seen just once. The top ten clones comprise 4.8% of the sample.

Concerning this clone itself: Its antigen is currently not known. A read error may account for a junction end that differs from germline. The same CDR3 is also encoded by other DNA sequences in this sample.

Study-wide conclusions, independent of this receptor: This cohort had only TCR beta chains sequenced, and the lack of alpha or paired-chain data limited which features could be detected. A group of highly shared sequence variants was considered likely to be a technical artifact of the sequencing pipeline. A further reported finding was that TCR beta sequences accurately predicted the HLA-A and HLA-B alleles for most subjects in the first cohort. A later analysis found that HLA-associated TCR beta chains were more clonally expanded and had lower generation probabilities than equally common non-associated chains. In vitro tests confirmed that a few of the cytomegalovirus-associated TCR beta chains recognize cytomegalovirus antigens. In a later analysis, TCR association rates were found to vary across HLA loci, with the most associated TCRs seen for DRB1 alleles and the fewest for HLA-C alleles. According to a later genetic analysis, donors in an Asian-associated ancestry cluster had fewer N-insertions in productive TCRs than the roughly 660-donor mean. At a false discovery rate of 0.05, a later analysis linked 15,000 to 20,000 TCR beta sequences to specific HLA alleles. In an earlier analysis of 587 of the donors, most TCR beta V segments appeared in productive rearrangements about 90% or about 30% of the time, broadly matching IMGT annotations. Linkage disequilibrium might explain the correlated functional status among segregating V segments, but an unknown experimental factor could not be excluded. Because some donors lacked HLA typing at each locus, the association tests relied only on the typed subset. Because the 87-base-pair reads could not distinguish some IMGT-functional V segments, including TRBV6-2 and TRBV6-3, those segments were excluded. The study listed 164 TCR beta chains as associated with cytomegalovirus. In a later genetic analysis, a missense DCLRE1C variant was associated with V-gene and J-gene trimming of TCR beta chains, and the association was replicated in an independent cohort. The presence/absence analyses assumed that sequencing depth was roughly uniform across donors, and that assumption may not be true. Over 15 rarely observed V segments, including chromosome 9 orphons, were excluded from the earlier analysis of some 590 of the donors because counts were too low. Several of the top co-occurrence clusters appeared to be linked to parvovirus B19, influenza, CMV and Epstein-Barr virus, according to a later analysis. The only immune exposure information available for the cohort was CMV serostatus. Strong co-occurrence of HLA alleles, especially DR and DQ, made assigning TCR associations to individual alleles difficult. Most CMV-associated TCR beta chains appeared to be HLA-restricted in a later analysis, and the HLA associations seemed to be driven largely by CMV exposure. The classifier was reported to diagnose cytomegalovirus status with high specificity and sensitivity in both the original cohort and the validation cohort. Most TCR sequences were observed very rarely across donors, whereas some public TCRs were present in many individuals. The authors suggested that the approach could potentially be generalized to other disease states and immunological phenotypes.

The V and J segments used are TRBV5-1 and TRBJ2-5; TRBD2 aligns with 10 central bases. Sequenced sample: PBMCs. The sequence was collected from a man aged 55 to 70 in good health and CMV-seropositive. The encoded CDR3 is CASSLEAGGHGTQYF. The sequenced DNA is TGCGCCAGTAGCTTGGAAGCGGGGGGGCACGGGACCCAGTACTTC.